The clone carrying this T cell receptor delta chain came up a few times. Its specificity is not known. These data originate in a study of Vδ1+ human thymocytes. Whole-study findings and limits: Highly polyclonal TRG and TRD repertoires with Gaussian CDR3 length distributions appeared in thymus. Thymic delta-chain repertoires held roughly 20% Vdelta2 sequences and few Vdelta3, despite high sort purity.

Looked up from germline, CDR1 is GEAIGNYY and CDR2 is EKD. V shed 0 bases, J shed 8 bases, and the junction held 2 bases outside the gene matches. The CDR3 runs 14 residues. Sequences come from RNA converted to cDNA by reverse transcription. Pooled V-gene forward primers with one constant-region reverse primer generated the CDR3 amplicons by multiplex PCR. TCRdb re-processed the multiplex PCR reads using CATT. The table shows over 65,000 delta-chain clones, with roughly a third occurring only once. The sample was Vdelta1+ gamma-delta thymocytes from the thymus. The subset denotes: FACS-sorted CD3+ TCRalphabeta- TCRVdelta1+ TCRVdelta2- thymocytes. V is TRDV2 and J is TRDJ1; 13 bases fit TRDD3. This clonotype originated in a boy under three years old who had congenital heart surgery. The chain's CDR3 is CACDTYWGIRKLIF. CDR3 in DNA: TGTGCCTGTGACACCTACTGGGGGATACGCAAACTCATCTTT.